What follows are 16 T cell receptor beta chains derived from one specimen sequenced in a study of T cell responses to AZD1222 COVID-19 vaccine. Data came from immunoSEQ multiplex PCR; TCRdb stores just in-frame clones and leaves some out. The table includes 90,000 to 130,000 clones, roughly nine tenths detected once. The sample in question was peripheral blood, obtained on day 0 of AZD1222 vaccination. The origin of the receptors is an adult in good health.

The chain has TRBV3-1 (or the pseudogene TRBV3-2) and TRBJ2-7, with TRBD2 matching over 10 bases. Germline assignment: CDR1 LGHDT and CDR2 YNNKEL (reference sequence). The CDR3 is made up of 18 amino acids. The ends lost 0 bases at V and 7 bases at J; junction bases unmatched: 15. The CDR3 sequence is CASSQDRGLAVGLGEQYF. The DNA for the CDR3 is TGTGCCAGCAGCCAAGATAGAGGACTAGCGGTAGGGTTGGGGGAGCAGTACTTC.

The rearrangement joins TRBV5-1 to TRBJ1-5, with no clear D. The CDR3 length is 15 residues. Per the germline V gene, CDR1 is SGHRS and CDR2 is YFSETQ. Trimming pared 2 bases from V and 4 bases from J, leaving 13 bases between. The CDR3 DNA sequence: TGCGCCAGCAGCTTAGTGTCAGGAACAAATCAGCCCCAGCATTTT. This translates into CASSLVSGTNQPQHF.

This chain uses TRBV18 with TRBJ1-5, with a possible D match to TRBD1 (6 bases). The V end lost 3 bases, the J end lost 2 bases, and 11 bases lay between the germline ends. Germline V gene lookup returns CDR1 KGHSH and CDR2 LQKENI. CDR3 length equals 15 residues. The CDR3 nucleotides are TGTGCCAGCTCACCGGCGGGGGCCGGCAATCAGCCCCAGCATTTT. This translates into CASSPAGAGNQPQHF.

The gene calls are TRBV6-5 and TRBJ2-5; perhaps D is TRBD1 or TRBD2 (5 bases each). CDR3 length: 15 amino acids. V was pared by 7 bases and J by 5 bases, with 20 bases between. Germline V gene sequence: CDR1 MNHEY, CDR2 SVGAGI. CDR3 protein: CASNPLLDSGETQYF. The CDR3 nucleotides are TGTGCCAGCAACCCCCTACTAGATTCAGGGGAGACCCAGTACTTC.

This sequence joins TRBV10-3 and TRBJ1-2; D is possibly TRBD1 (6 bases). The V gene's germline CDR1 is ENHRY and CDR2 SYGVKD. Trimming shortened V by 0 bases and J by 4 bases, and 18 bases separated the two germline ends. This CDR3 is 17 amino acids long. CDR3: CAISESGGGRAGYGYTF. CDR3 in DNA: TGTGCCATCAGTGAGTCTGGAGGGGGAAGGGCTGGCTATGGCTACACCTTC.

The table lists this clone with a count of one. The rearrangement joins TRBV11-2 to TRBJ2-3, with D unclear. V lost 4 bases and J lost 3, with 17 bases in between. CDR3 length: 16 residues. Germline assignment: CDR1 SGHAT and CDR2 FQNNGV. The CDR3 region has the DNA TGTGCCAGCAGCTCAAGGACCGACTTTGGGACAGATACGCAGTATTTT. It specifies CASSSRTDFGTDTQYF.

The rearrangement links TRBV6-4 to TRBJ2-1; tentative D call: TRBD2 (6 bases). The V gene's germline CDR1 is MRHNA and CDR2 SNTAGT. CDR3 length: 14 amino acids. Trimming cost V 3 bases and J 5 bases, with 11 bases left between them. The CDR3 bases are TGTGCCAGCAGTGAGGGCGGGGTAAACAATGAGCAGTTCTTC. Translated: CASSEGGVNNEQFF.

This chain joins TRBV12-3 or TRBV12-4 and TRBJ1-2; weak D call: TRBD1 (5 bases). V was shortened by 5 bases and J by 3 bases, with 7 bases between the two germline ends. CDR3 length equals 12 residues. The chain's CDR3 is CASSTGDYGYTF. CDR3 DNA: TGTGCCAGCAGTACAGGAGACTATGGCTACACCTTC.

This chain connects TRBV24-1 to TRBJ2-7; 8 nucleotides agree with TRBD1. Unmatched junction bases numbered 17, after V lost 12 bases and J lost 5 bases. This CDR3 region has 15 residues. Germline V CDR1 and CDR2: KGHDR, SFDVKD. The CDR3 region has the DNA TGTGCCCCCTCGCGTGGGGCGACAGGGGCCCACGAGCAGTACTTC. Protein sequence: CAPSRGATGAHEQYF.

The genes are TRBV5-1 and TRBJ2-3, with D unresolved. The length of the CDR3 is 12 residues. Germline values: CDR1 SGHRS, CDR2 YFSETQ. V lost 7 bases and J lost 4, with 10 bases in between. The CDR3 DNA is TGCGCCAGCTATAGGACCCCAGATACGCAGTATTTT. Amino acid sequence: CASYRTPDTQYF.

The rearrangement joins TRBV9 to TRBJ1-4; D unclear. Trimming removed 3 bases at V and 0 bases at J, with 3 bases between. The CDR3 spans 13 residues. Germline V gene lookup returns CDR1 SGDLS and CDR2 YYNGEE. The DNA for the CDR3 is TGTGCCAGCAGCGCTCCAACTAATGAAAAACTGTTTTTT. Protein sequence: CASSAPTNEKLFF.

The V gene is TRBV13, the J gene TRBJ1-1; tentative D call: TRBD1 (5 bases). V gave up 8 bases and J gave up 1 base, with 11 bases separating them. Per the germline V gene, CDR1 is PRHDT and CDR2 is FYEKMQ (reference sequence). CDR3 length equals 13 residues. CDR3 sequence: CASLGGENTEAFF. CDR3 nucleotide sequence: TGTGCCAGCCTCGGAGGGGAGAACACTGAAGCTTTCTTT.

The chain links TRBV29-1 to TRBJ1-2; D ambiguous. The V gene's germline CDR1 is SQVTM and CDR2 ANQGSEA. The CDR3 is 9 residues long. The CDR3 DNA reads TGCAGTATATTTCCTAGCTACACCTTC. This encodes CSIFPSYTF.

The chain combines TRBV6-5 with TRBJ1-4; no clear D gene. Per the germline V gene, CDR1 is MNHEY and CDR2 is SVGAGI. The CDR3 sequence is 13 residues long. The germline V and J ends were trimmed by 6 bases and 3 bases, with 8 bases remaining between them. The DNA for the CDR3 is TGTGCCAGCAGAATAGGGTCTAATGAAAAACTGTTTTTT. Encoded protein: CASRIGSNEKLFF.

The chain combines TRBV6-5 with TRBJ1-1, with D unclear. Trimming shortened V by 0 bases and J by 8 bases, and 10 bases separated the two germline ends. Germline V gene data show CDR1 as MNHEY and CDR2 as SVGAGI. This CDR3 has 13 residues. CDR3 sequence: CASSYSRGIEAFF. DNA of the CDR3: TGTGCCAGCAGTTACTCCCGAGGGATAGAAGCTTTCTTT.

The chain combines TRBV5-6 with TRBJ1-1; 7 bases are a match to TRBD1. V shed 5 bases and J 3 bases; nucleotides not matched to a gene: 7. CDR1 is SGHDT and CDR2 is YYEEEE in the germline V gene. This CDR3 region has 14 residues. CDR3 sequence reads: CASSLQGWDTEAFF. The DNA for the CDR3 is TGTGCCAGCAGTTTACAGGGGTGGGACACTGAAGCTTTCTTT. Full variable domain (outside the CDR3, taken from reference TRBV5-6 and TRBJ1-1): DAGVTQSPTHLIKTRGQQVTLRCSPKSGHDTVSWYQQALGQGPQFIFQYYEEEERQRGNFPDRFSGHQFPNYSSELNVNALLLGDSALYLCASSLQGWDTEAFFGQGTRLTVV.